Below are 5 T cell receptor beta chains sequenced from a single sample in a study of T cell repertoires in cytomegalovirus infection (dated by TCRdb to between 2018 and 2020). Sequencing used an Illumina HiSeq 1500. In-frame beta chains were kept once TCRdb had trimmed the public reads at Q25 with fastp and called clones with MiXCR. Rows are combined by CDR3 protein, so each entry shows the most common genes and DNA. The sample table records more than 50,000 distinct CDR3 sequences; roughly a third of these occur just once. The top ten clones comprise about 73% of the sample. Their target antigens are unknown. The sample comprised PBMCs, sequenced either directly or after in vitro stimulation (not recorded which). These receptors were collected from a human donor in good health (CMV status not recorded). Some clones in this sample may be carry-over from other donors' samples.

This clonotype occurred a few times. The chain has TRBV2 and TRBJ1-6; D perhaps matches TRBD1 (5 bases). Germline V gene lookup returns CDR1 SNHLY and CDR2 FYNNEI. This CDR3 region has 20 residues. V was pared by 10 bases and J by 0 bases, with 28 bases between. The CDR3 coding sequence is TGTGCCACCAAGGGGCGGGGAGAGAGGGGCTTTAGCTCCTATAATTCACCCCTCCACTTT. Translated: CATKGRGERGFSSYNSPLHF. The whole variable domain, filled in from reference TRBV2 and TRBJ1-6, reads EPEVTQTPSHQVTQMGQEVILRCVPISNHLYFYWYRQILGQKVEFLVSFYNNEISEKSEIFDDQFSVERPDGSNFTLKIRSTKLEDSAMYFCATKGRGERGFSSYNSPLHFGNGTRLTVT.

A few counts support this clonotype. The rearrangement joins TRBV24-1 to TRBJ2-1; 14 bases map to TRBD2. This CDR3 has 17 residues. Germline-derived CDR1 and CDR2 are KGHDR and SFDVKD. V shed 5 bases, J shed 6 bases, and the junction held 8 bases outside the gene matches. CDR3 residues: CATSGGLAGAHGNEQFF. CDR3 nucleotide sequence: TGTGCCACCAGTGGGGGACTAGCGGGGGCCCACGGCAATGAGCAGTTCTTC.

In its sample, this clonotype was seen many times. The chain links TRBV27 to TRBJ2-1; 7 nucleotides line up with TRBD2. Looked up from germline, CDR1 is MNHEY and CDR2 is SMNVEV (reference sequence). Losses at the gene ends were 9 bases for V and 3 bases for J; bases not matched to a gene: 5. The CDR3 is 13 amino acids. CDR3 in amino acids: CASKGGVYNEQFF. The DNA for the CDR3 is TGTGCCAGTAAGGGAGGGGTCTACAATGAGCAGTTCTTC.

This chain joins TRBV12-3 or TRBV12-4 and TRBJ2-2; D not resolved. There are 13 residues in the CDR3. Deletions cut 5 bases from V and 0 bases from J, with 4 bases between. For the CDR3, the DNA is TGTGCCAGCAGTGGCTCGAACACCGGGGAGCTGTTTTTT. It codes for CASSGSNTGELFF.

This chain links TRBV6-6 with TRBJ2-7; possibly TRBD2 for D (5 bases). With 7 bases removed from V and 4 bases from J, the gap between germline ends came to 20 bases. This CDR3 spans 15 amino acids. The germline gives CDR1 MNHNY, CDR2 SVGAGI (reference sequence). DNA for the CDR3: TGTGCCAGCACCCCGAGGAACGAGGGCTCTTACGAGCAGTACTTC. Protein product: CASTPRNEGSYEQYF.